This T cell receptor beta chain derives from a study of T-cell reconstitution after alpha-beta-depleted transplantation in children. The sample holds many counts of this clonotype. Germline CDR1 and CDR2: SGHRS and YFSETQ. The CDR3 runs to 15 residues. V shed 2 bases, J shed 6 bases, and the junction held 8 bases outside the gene matches. The authors prepared the TCRbeta library with unique molecular identifiers. MiXCR, applied by TCRdb to the PCR reads, yields one record per CDR3 protein. Of about 72,000 distinct CDR3 sequences listed, 7% to 8% are singletons. The chain carries TRBV5-1 and TRBJ2-1; 7 bases align to TRBD1. Material: PBMCs from the stem cell graft donor, obtained from the stem cell graft. The TCR was taken from a human donor who donated a stem cell graft to a child with acute lymphoblastic leukemia. As DNA, the CDR3 is TGCGCCAGCAGCTTATCCGGGACAGCCTCCAATGAGCAGTTCTTC. This gives the protein CASSLSGTASNEQFF.